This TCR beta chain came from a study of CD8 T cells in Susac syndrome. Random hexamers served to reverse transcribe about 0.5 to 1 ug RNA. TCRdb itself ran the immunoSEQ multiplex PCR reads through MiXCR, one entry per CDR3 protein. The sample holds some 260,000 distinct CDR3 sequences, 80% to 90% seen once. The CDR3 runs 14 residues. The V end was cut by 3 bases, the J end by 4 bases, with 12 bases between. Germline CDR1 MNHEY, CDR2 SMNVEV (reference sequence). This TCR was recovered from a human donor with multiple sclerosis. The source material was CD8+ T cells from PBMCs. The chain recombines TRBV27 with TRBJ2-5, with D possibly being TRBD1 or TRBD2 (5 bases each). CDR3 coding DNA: TGTGCCAGCAGTTTCGGGACGGGTTCAGAGACCCAGTACTTC. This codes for CASSFGTGSETQYF.